This T cell receptor (beta chain) was observed in a study of shared clonotypes between healthy human individuals. Study-level points and caveats: Blood alone was sampled, and tissue repertoires likely differ.

Profiling relied on immunoSEQ multiplex PCR, and the TCRdb table lists in-frame clones only, not all of them. The sample lists about 2 million clones; approximately 95% were seen once. As regards this clone: Its antigen is currently unknown.

V lost 8 bases to trimming and J lost 8 bases; unmatched junction nucleotides: 11. This CDR3 comprises 15 residues. Germline lookup yields CDR1 MNHEY and CDR2 SMNVEV (reference sequence). CD45RO-negative CD8 cells positively selected for CCR7 made up the naive population, which excluded terminally differentiated effector memory CD45RA+ cells. The clonotype comes from a man between 18 and 35 years old in good health. The rearrangement joins TRBV27 to TRBJ1-6; 8 bases match TRBD1. Sequencing was carried out using naive CD8+ T cells sorted from blood. The CDR3 DNA follows: TGTGCCAGCCGTCCCTCCGGGACAGGATATTCACCCCTCCACTTT. Protein product: CASRPSGTGYSPLHF.